This entry lists 11 T cell receptor beta chains sequenced from one sample in a study of cytomegalovirus exposure and HLA in healthy donors. The PCR had 60 Vbeta and 13 Jbeta primers. Only in-frame clones appear in the TCRdb table, and some are missing; sequencing was by immunoSEQ multiplex PCR. Of approximately 100,000 clones in the sample, approximately 72% were seen once. Sequencing input: PBMCs. The receptors derive from a male donor in good health and CMV-seropositive.

The rearrangement links TRBV30 to TRBJ1-5; 9 nucleotides agree with TRBD1. With 0 bases clipped from V and 6 bases from J, the junction kept 3 bases outside the gene matches. The germline V gene has CDR1 GTSNPN and CDR2 SVGIG (reference sequence). CDR3 length: 14 residues. CDR3 DNA sequence: TGTGCCTGGAGTGTCAACAGGGGGCGTCAGCCCCAGCATTTT. This gives the protein CAWSVNRGRQPQHF. The full variable domain, its missing parts supplied by reference TRBV30 and TRBJ1-5, is SQTIHQWPATLVQPVGSPLSLECTVEGTSNPNLYWYRQAAGRGLQLLFYSVGIGQISSEVPQNLSASRPQDRQFILSSKKLLLSDSGFYLCAWSVNRGRQPQHFGDGTRLSIL.

The J gene is TRBJ1-6, the V gene TRBV2; TRBD1 matches at 7 bases. V lost 3 bases and J lost 8; bases outside the gene matches: 4. Germline V CDR1 and CDR2: SNHLY, FYNNEI. The CDR3 sequence is 14 residues long. CDR3 sequence reads: CASSERDRYSPLHF. The CDR3 DNA is TGTGCCAGCAGTGAGCGGGACAGATATTCACCCCTCCACTTT.

This clone was seen more than once but under ten times. The chain links TRBV5-1 to TRBJ2-1; 7 bases map to TRBD1. The V and J ends lost 0 bases and 12 bases, in that order; junction bases with no gene match: 9. The CDR3 is made up of 14 amino acids. Germline CDR1 is SGHRS and CDR2 is YFSETQ. The CDR3: CASSLAGRDRRQFF. The CDR3 region has the DNA TGCGCCAGCAGCTTGGCTGGAAGGGACAGACGGCAGTTCTTC.

This clone was found a few times. The J gene is TRBJ2-1, the V gene TRBV7-8; 7 nucleotides align to TRBD2. V lost 0 bases to trimming and J lost 6 bases; unmatched junction nucleotides: 23. This CDR3 region has 21 residues. CDR1 is SGHVS, CDR2 FQNEAQ, per germline. In DNA, the CDR3 is TGTGCCAGCAGCTTAGCCAGACTAGCTGTGACCCGGGTCCCTTGGGCCAATGAGCAGTTCTTC. Translation: CASSLARLAVTRVPWANEQFF.

J is TRBJ1-6 and V is TRBV28; tentatively, D is TRBD1 (5 bases). In germline, CDR1 is MDHEN, CDR2 SYDVKM. The CDR3 extends over 14 amino acids. Trimming stripped 3 bases from V and 6 bases from J, with 9 bases between. The CDR3 is CASSLETANSPLHF. For the CDR3, the DNA is TGTGCCAGCAGTTTGGAGACAGCTAATTCACCCCTCCACTTT.

The rearrangement links TRBV27 to TRBJ2-7, with 7 bases matching TRBD1. The CDR3 has 17 amino acids. The germline V gene encodes CDR1 MNHEY and CDR2 SMNVEV (reference sequence). The ends lost 0 bases at V and 2 bases at J; junction bases unmatched: 10. CDR3 sequence reads: CASSLSFPRQGAYEQYF. The CDR3 bases are TGTGCCAGCAGTTTATCGTTTCCCCGCCAGGGGGCCTACGAGCAGTACTTC.

This clone was detected only once. This likely comes from a read error, as the CDR3 has no conserved phenylalanine or tryptophan at its end. The chain carries TRBV5-7 and TRBJ1-5, with 7 bases lining up with TRBD1. TRBV5-7 is an ORF for which the function is uncertain. The length of the CDR3 is 15 residues. The trim removed 4 bases at V and 2 bases at J, leaving 6 bases unmatched. In DNA, the CDR3 is TGTGCCAGCAGCCTGACAGGGAAATGCAATCAGCCCCAGCATGTT. Translating gives CASSLTGKCNQPQHV.

CDR3: CASSLWASYSGNTIYF. DNA for the CDR3: TGTGCCAGCAGCCTATGGGCATCCTACTCTGGAAACACCATATATTTT. This chain uses TRBV7-8 with TRBJ1-3; D remains ambiguous. The germline V gene has CDR1 SGHVS and CDR2 FQNEAQ. V was pared by 5 bases and J by 0 bases, with 14 bases between. This CDR3 has 16 amino acids.

This clone came up once. V usage is TRBV5-1 and J usage is TRBJ1-4, with D tentatively TRBD1 (6 bases). The length of the CDR3 is 15 residues. The germline V gene encodes CDR1 SGHRS and CDR2 YFSETQ. V lost 0 bases and J 7 bases, leaving 13 bases between the germline ends. Here the CDR3 reads CASSLAGTTVEKLFF. The CDR3 coding sequence is TGCGCCAGCAGCTTGGCCGGGACAACGGTTGAAAAACTGTTTTTT.

The table lists this clone with a few counts. The rearrangement links TRBV7-2 to TRBJ2-3; 12 positions agree with TRBD1. CDR3 length: 16 residues. The V gene's germline CDR1 is SGHTA and CDR2 FQGNSA. Germline trimming cut 5 bases from V and 5 bases from J; bases unmatched to any gene: 8. In DNA form, the CDR3 reads TGTGCCAGCAGCCAGGGGGACAGGGGGCGGAAAGATACGCAGTATTTT. It specifies CASSQGDRGRKDTQYF.

This clone appeared a few times. CDR3 nucleotide sequence: TGCGCCAGCAGCCCCCCGGGACAGAGTAATGAAAAACTGTTTTTT. This translates into CASSPPGQSNEKLFF. V and J are TRBV5-1 and TRBJ1-4; 7 bases map to TRBD1. The germline CDR1 and CDR2 sequences are SGHRS and YFSETQ. The CDR3 is 15 amino acids. Losses at the gene ends were 4 bases for V and 4 bases for J; bases not matched to a gene: 7.